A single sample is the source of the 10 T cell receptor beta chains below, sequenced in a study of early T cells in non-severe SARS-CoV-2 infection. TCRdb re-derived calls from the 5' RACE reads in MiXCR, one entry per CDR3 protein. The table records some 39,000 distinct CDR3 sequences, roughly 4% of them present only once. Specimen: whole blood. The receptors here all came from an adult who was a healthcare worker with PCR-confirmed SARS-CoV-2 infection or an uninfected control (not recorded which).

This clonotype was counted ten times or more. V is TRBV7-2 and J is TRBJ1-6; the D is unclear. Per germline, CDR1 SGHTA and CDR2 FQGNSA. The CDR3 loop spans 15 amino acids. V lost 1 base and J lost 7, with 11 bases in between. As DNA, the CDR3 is TGTGCCAGCAGCTTAGAGGAGGGAGGGAATTCACCCCTCCACTTT. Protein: CASSLEEGGNSPLHF.

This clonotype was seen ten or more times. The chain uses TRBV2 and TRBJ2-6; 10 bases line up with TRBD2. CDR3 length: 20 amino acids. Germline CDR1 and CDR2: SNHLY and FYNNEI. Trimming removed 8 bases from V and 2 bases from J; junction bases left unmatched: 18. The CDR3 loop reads CASPKRASGSIFAGANVLTF. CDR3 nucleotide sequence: TGTGCCAGCCCGAAACGGGCTAGCGGGAGTATCTTTGCTGGGGCCAACGTCCTGACTTTC.

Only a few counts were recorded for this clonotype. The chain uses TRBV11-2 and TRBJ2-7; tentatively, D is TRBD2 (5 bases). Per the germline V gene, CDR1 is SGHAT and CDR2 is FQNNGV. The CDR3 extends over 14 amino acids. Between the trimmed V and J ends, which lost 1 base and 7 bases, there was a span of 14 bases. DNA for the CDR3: TGTGCCAGCAGCTTAGGAGGCCCCCGGAGGGAGCAGTACTTC. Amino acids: CASSLGGPRREQYF.

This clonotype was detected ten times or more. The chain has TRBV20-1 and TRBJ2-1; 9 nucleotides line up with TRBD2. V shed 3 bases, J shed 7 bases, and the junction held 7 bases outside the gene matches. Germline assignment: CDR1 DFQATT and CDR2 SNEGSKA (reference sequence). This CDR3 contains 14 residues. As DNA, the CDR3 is TGCAGTGCTAGGGGTAGCGGGGGTTTGAATGAGCAGTTCTTC. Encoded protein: CSARGSGGLNEQFF.

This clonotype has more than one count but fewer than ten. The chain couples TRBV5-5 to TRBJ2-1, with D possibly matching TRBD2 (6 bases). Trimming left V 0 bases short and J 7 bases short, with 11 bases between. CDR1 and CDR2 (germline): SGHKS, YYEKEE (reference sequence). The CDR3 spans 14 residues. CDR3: CASSLGTIPNEQFF. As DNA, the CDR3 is TGTGCCAGCAGCTTGGGGACTATTCCGAATGAGCAGTTCTTC. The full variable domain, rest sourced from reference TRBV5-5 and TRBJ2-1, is DAGVTQSPTHLIKTRGQQVTLRCSPISGHKSVSWYQQVLGQGPQFIFQYYEKEERGRGNFPDRFSARQFPNYSSELNVNALLLGDSALYLCASSLGTIPNEQFFGPGTRLTVL.

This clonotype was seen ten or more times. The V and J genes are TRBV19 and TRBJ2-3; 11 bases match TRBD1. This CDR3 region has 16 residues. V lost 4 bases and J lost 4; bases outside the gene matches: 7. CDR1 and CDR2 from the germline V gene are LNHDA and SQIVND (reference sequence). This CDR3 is CASSTNPGQGADTQYF. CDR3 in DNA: TGTGCCAGTAGTACAAATCCGGGACAGGGGGCAGATACGCAGTATTTT. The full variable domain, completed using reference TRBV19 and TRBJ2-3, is DGGITQSPKYLFRKEGQNVTLSCEQNLNHDAMYWYRQDPGQGLRLIYYSQIVNDFQKGDIAEGYSVSREKKESFPLTVTSAQKNPTAFYLCASSTNPGQGADTQYFGPGTRLTVL.

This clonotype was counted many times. In DNA form, the CDR3 reads TGTGCCAGCAGTGAAGCTAGGACATTCGGAAACACCATATATTTT. Protein product: CASSEARTFGNTIYF. V and J are TRBV6-1 and TRBJ1-3; D might be TRBD1 (5 bases). This CDR3 spans 15 amino acids. The V end lost 0 bases, the J end lost 4 bases, and 10 bases lay between the germline ends. Germline V gene sequence: CDR1 MNHNS, CDR2 SASEGT.

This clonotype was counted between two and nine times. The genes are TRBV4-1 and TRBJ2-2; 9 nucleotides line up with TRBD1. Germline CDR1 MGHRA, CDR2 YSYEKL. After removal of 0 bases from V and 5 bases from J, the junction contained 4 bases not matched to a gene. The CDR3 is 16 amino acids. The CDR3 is CASSQDAQGATGELFF. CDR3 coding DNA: TGCGCCAGCAGCCAAGACGCACAGGGGGCAACCGGGGAGCTGTTTTTT.

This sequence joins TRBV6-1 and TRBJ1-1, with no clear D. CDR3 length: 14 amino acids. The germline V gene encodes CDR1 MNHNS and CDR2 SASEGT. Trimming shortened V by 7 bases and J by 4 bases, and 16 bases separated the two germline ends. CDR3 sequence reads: CASIITGFGTEAFF. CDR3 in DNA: TGTGCCAGCATTATAACGGGTTTTGGCACTGAAGCTTTCTTT.

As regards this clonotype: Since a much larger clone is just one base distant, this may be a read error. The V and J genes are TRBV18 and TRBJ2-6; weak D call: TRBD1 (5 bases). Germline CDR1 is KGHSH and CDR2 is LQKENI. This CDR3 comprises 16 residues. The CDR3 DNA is TGTGCCAGCTCACCAGTAGGCAGCTCTGGGGCCAACGCCCTGACTTTC. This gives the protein CASSPVGSSGANALTF.